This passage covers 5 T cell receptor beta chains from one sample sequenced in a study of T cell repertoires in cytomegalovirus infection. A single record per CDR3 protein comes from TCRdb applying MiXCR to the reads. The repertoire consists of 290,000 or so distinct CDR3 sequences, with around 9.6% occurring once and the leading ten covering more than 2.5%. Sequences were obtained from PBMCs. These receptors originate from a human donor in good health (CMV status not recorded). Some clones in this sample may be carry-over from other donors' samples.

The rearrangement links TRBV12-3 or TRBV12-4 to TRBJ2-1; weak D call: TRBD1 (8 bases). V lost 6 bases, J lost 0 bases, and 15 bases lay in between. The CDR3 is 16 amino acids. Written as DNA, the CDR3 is TGTGCCAGCAGCCGGAACAGGGGGGGCTCCTACAATGAGCAGTTCTTC. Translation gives CASSRNRGGSYNEQFF.

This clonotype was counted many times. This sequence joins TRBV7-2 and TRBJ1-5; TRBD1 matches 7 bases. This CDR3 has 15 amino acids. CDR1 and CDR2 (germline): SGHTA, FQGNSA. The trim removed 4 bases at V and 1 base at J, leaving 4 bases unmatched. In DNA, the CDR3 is TGTGCCAGCAGCTCCGACAGGGCAAGCAATCAGCCCCAGCATTTT. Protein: CASSSDRASNQPQHF.

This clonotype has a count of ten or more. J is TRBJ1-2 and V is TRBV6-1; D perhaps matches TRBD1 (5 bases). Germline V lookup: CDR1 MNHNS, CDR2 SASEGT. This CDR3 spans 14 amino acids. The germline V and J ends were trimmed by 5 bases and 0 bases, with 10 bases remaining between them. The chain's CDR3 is CASSQRQTNYGYTF. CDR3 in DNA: TGTGCCAGCAGTCAAAGACAGACTAACTATGGCTACACCTTC.

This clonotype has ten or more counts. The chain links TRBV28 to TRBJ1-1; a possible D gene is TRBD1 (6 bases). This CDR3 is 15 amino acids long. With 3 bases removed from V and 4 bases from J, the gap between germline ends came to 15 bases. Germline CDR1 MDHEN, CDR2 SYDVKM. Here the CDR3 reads CASSFPGDSTTEAFF. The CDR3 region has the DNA TGTGCCAGCAGTTTCCCAGGGGACTCTACCACTGAAGCTTTCTTT.

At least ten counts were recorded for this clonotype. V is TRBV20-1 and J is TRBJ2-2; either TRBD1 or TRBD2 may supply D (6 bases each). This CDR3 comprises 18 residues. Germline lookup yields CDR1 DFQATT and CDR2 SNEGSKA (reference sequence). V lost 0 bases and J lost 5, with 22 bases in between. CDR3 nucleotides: TGCAGTGCTAGAGATGATTTCAGGGGAGGCTACCTTACCGGGGAGCTGTTTTTT. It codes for CSARDDFRGGYLTGELFF.